This paragraph reports one TCR beta chain. Its target is not known. Germline V gene lookup returns CDR1 SGHNT and CDR2 YYREEE (reference sequence). V was shortened by 4 bases and J by 0 bases, with 22 bases between the two germline ends. The CDR3 consists of 19 residues. This entry is derived from a study of blood T cells in healthy people across ages. Sample-barcoded 5' priming and a J-beta primer mix drove a second PCR of roughly 7 to 11 cycles. Tags on each cDNA molecule came from a template-switch adaptor with 12 random nucleotides. TCRdb re-derived calls from the 5' RACE reads in MiXCR, one entry per CDR3 protein. The table shows about 800,000 distinct CDR3 sequences, with around 25% occurring only once. Healthy Russian Caucasian donors spanned ages about 6 to 100 years. Study findings and constraints: Strongly correlated with naive T cell percentage was TCR beta diversity.

These data also formed part of another study, on T cells of mothers and their children. This second study says: The whole RNA yield was converted to cDNA, around 1.4 ug per 15 ul.

This receptor was obtained from a boy under 18 in good health. Material: blood. The chain combines TRBV5-4 with TRBJ1-4, with D perhaps matching TRBD1 (6 bases). The CDR3 loop is CASSPIPPGHTATNEKLFF. The CDR3 nucleotides are TGTGCCAGCAGCCCAATCCCCCCGGGACACACTGCAACTAATGAAAAACTGTTTTTT.